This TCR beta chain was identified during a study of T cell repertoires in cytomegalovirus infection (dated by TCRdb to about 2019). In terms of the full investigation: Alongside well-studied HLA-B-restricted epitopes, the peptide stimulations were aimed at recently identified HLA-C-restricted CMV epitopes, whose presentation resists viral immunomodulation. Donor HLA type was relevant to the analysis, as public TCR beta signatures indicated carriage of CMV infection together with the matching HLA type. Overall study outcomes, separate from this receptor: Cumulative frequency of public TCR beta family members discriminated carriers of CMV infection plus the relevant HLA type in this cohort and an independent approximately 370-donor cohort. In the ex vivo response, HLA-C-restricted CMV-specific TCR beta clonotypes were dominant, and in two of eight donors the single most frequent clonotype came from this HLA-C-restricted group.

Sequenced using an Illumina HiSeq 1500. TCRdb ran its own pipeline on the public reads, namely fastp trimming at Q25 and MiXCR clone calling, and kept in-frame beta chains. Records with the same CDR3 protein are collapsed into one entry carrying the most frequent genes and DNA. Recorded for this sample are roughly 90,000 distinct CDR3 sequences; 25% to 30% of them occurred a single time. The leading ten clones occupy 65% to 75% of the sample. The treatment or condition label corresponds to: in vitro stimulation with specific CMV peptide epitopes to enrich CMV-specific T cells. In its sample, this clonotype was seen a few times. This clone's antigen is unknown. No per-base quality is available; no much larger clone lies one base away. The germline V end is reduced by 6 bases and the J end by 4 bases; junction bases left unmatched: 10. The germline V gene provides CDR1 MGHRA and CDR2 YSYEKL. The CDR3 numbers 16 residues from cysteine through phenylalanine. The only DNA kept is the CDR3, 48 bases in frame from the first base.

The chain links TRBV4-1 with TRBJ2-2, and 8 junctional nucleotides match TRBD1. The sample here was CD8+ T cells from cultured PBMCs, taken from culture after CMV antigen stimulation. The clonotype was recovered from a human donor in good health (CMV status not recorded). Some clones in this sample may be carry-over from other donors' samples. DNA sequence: TGCGCCAGCAGGGACCTGGACAGGGCCGGCACCGGGGAGCTGTTTTTT. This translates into CASRDLDRAGTGELFF.